This T cell receptor (beta chain) was documented in a study of cytomegalovirus exposure and HLA in healthy donors. Primers: 60 Vbeta forward and 13 Jbeta reverse. The repertoire was sequenced with immunoSEQ multiplex PCR; TCRdb's copy has only in-frame clones and lacks some. The sample carries about 160,000 clones, roughly 80% recorded once. Study-level findings and limits: Cytomegalovirus status was reportedly diagnosed by the classifier with high sensitivity and specificity.

The CDR3 contains 14 residues. Trimming left V 5 bases short and J 0 bases short, with 8 bases between. Germline CDR1 and CDR2: MNHNY and SVGAGI (reference sequence). With respect to this clone: Its target is not known.

The source of this sequence is a woman younger than 45 in good health and CMV-seropositive. Sequencing was performed on PBMCs. V usage is TRBV6-6 and J usage is TRBJ1-5; D remains unclear. The CDR3 is CASSPRYSNQPQHF. The DNA of the CDR3 is TGTGCCAGCAGTCCGAGATATAGCAATCAGCCCCAGCATTTT.